The clone carrying this TCR beta chain was recorded many times. Trimming at V came to 4 bases and at J to 0 bases, leaving 3 bases not matched to a gene. Germline V gene data show CDR1 as SGHRS and CDR2 as YFSETQ. This CDR3 is 15 amino acids long. A single record per CDR3 protein comes from TCRdb applying MiXCR to the 5' RACE reads. The table lists about 4,600 distinct CDR3 sequences, over 3% of them singletons, with 55% to 60% in the top ten. These data originate in a study of T cells after yellow fever vaccination. Study overall: The SMART-Seq v4 Ultra Low Input method served to prepare the low-cell-number fractions. Study-wide findings and caveats: The study re-detected most primary-vaccination clones after the booster (around 96% CD4, around 89% CD8). Compared with primary, the secondary response was weaker and peaked at day 5, not 15.

Here the sequenced sample was PBMCs, either bulk or a sorted T-cell subset (CD4+, CD8+, memory, or dextramer-sorted; not recorded which), taken 15 days after the yellow fever booster vaccination. The sequence was obtained from a young man who received the YFV17D yellow fever vaccine. J is TRBJ2-2 and V is TRBV5-1; 7 positions agree with TRBD1. CDR3 region: CASSPGTANTGELFF. The CDR3 nucleotides read TGCGCCAGCAGCCCCGGGACAGCGAACACCGGGGAGCTGTTTTTT.